Following are 2 T cell receptor beta chains from one sample sequenced in a study of radiotherapy plus CTLA-4 blockade in lung cancer. Repertoires were generated with immunoSEQ multiplex PCR, while TCRdb's copy carries only in-frame clones and drops some. The table lists over 100,000 clones, roughly 80% of them singletons. The sample in question was peripheral blood, obtained from a patient treated with radiotherapy plus ipilimumab. The receptor source for this set is a human donor with non-small cell lung cancer that progressed on radiotherapy plus ipilimumab. Some clones in this sample may be carry-over from other donors' samples.

V is TRBV5-1 and J is TRBJ1-4, with TRBD1 matching 7 bases. Germline lookup yields CDR1 SGHRS and CDR2 YFSETQ. The V and J ends lost 3 bases and 1 base, in that order; junction bases with no gene match: 3. The CDR3 runs to 15 residues. The CDR3 coding sequence is TGCGCCAGCAGCTCGTCAGGGGGAACTAATGAAAAACTGTTTTTT. It codes for CASSSSGGTNEKLFF. The whole variable domain, remainder taken from reference TRBV5-1 and TRBJ1-4, is KAGVTQTPRYLIKTRGQQVTLSCSPISGHRSVSWYQQTPGQGLQFLFEYFSETQRNKGNFPGRFSGRQFSNSRSEMNVSTLELGDSALYLCASSSSGGTNEKLFFGSGTQLSVL.

The chain joins TRBV30 to TRBJ1-6, with TRBD1 matching over 10 bases. The CDR3 spans 14 residues. V shed 1 base, J shed 9 bases, and the junction held 3 bases outside the gene matches. Germline assignment: CDR1 GTSNPN and CDR2 SVGIG (reference sequence). As DNA, the CDR3 is TGTGCCTGGAGTGCGGGACAGGGGTCTTCACCCCTCCACTTT. Translation: CAWSAGQGSSPLHF. The full variable domain, with the rest looked up from reference TRBV30 and TRBJ1-6, is SQTIHQWPATLVQPVGSPLSLECTVEGTSNPNLYWYRQAAGRGLQLLFYSVGIGQISSEVPQNLSASRPQDRQFILSSKKLLLSDSGFYLCAWSAGQGSSPLHFGNGTRLTVT.